This paragraph reports one T cell receptor beta chain. The record originates from a study of T-cell reconstitution after alpha-beta-depleted transplantation in children. This CDR3 has 15 amino acids. V was clipped by 0 bases and J by 7 bases; unmatched bases: 6. The germline V gene has CDR1 MNHEY and CDR2 SVGEGT. A TCRbeta library incorporating unique molecular identifiers was prepared. From the PCR reads, TCRdb called clonotypes with MiXCR, one entry per CDR3 protein. The table lists some 500,000 distinct CDR3 sequences, 30% to 35% of them singletons. The sequence derives from a human donor who donated a stem cell graft to a child with aplastic anemia. V usage is TRBV6-2 or TRBV6-3 and J usage is TRBJ1-1; 9 bases agree with TRBD1. The sample consisted of PBMCs from the stem cell graft donor, taken from the stem cell graft. The CDR3 DNA reads TGTGCCAGCAGTTACTCCGGGACAGGGAATCATGAAGCTTTCTTT. Protein sequence: CASSYSGTGNHEAFF.